The 21 T cell receptor beta chains below were found in one sample sequenced in a study of OX40 agonist ivuxolimab in advanced cancers. Repertoires were generated with immunoSEQ multiplex PCR, while TCRdb's copy carries only in-frame clones and drops some. Among about 75,000 clones, 90% were seen once, and the ten largest hold about 0.4%. The sample in question was CD4+ or CD8+ T cells sorted from blood, obtained in a trial of the OX40 agonist ivuxolimab. The origin of the receptors is an adult with an advanced solid tumor such as melanoma, head and neck, liver or kidney cancer.

This chain connects TRBV6-5 to TRBJ1-3, with D unresolved. V was shortened by 6 bases and J by 0 bases, with 6 bases between the two germline ends. The germline CDR1 and CDR2 sequences are MNHEY and SVGAGI. The CDR3 is 13 amino acids. The CDR3 loop is CASSSGSGNTIYF. The CDR3 nucleotides read TGTGCCAGCAGCTCTGGCTCTGGAAACACCATATATTTT.

The J gene is TRBJ1-2, the V gene TRBV19; 8 positions agree with TRBD1. The ends lost 5 bases at V and 0 bases at J; junction bases unmatched: 8. Germline V gene data show CDR1 as LNHDA and CDR2 as SQIVND (reference sequence). This CDR3 has 16 residues. The CDR3, as DNA: TGTGCCAGTAGTTCCTCAGGGGGCCCAACTAACTATGGCTACACCTTC. Amino acid sequence: CASSSSGGPTNYGYTF.

The J gene is TRBJ1-4, the V gene TRBV27; D unresolved. V dropped 3 bases and J dropped 0 bases, with 11 bases sitting between them. This CDR3 has 16 amino acids. Germline CDR1 is MNHEY and CDR2 is SMNVEV (reference sequence). This chain's CDR3 is CASSLVPGPTNEKLFF. The DNA of the CDR3 is TGTGCCAGCAGTTTGGTTCCAGGACCAACTAATGAAAAACTGTTTTTT.

The rearrangement joins TRBV7-9 to TRBJ1-5, with D possibly being TRBD1 (6 bases). The germline CDR1 and CDR2 sequences are SEHNR and FQNEAQ (reference sequence). With 2 bases removed from V and 1 base from J, the gap between germline ends came to 12 bases. This CDR3 has 16 residues. CDR3 DNA sequence: TGTGCCAGCAGCTTAACACAGGGAGGAAGCAATCAGCCCCAGCATTTT. Its translation is CASSLTQGGSNQPQHF.

This sequence joins TRBV7-9 and TRBJ1-6, with D perhaps matching TRBD1 (6 bases). Trimming took 8 bases from V and 11 from J, leaving 16 bases between them. CDR3 size: 13 residues. The germline V gene has CDR1 SEHNR and CDR2 FQNEAQ (reference sequence). For the CDR3, the DNA is TGTGCCAGCCTGGGGGGCCCCCGCCCACCCCTCCACTTT. Encoded protein: CASLGGPRPPLHF.

J is TRBJ1-6 and V is TRBV18; D might be TRBD1 (6 bases). V was pared by 3 bases and J by 6 bases, with 12 bases between. The length of the CDR3 is 15 residues. CDR1 KGHSH and CDR2 LQKENI come from the germline V gene. Written as DNA, the CDR3 is TGTGCCAGCTCACCCCAGGGACATCCTAATTCACCCCTCCACTTT. The encoded protein is CASSPQGHPNSPLHF.

The J gene is TRBJ2-1, the V gene TRBV14, with D perhaps TRBD1 or TRBD2 (6 bases each). The CDR3 extends over 13 amino acids. Germline V CDR1 and CDR2: SGHDN, FVKESK. V lost 3 bases and J 12 bases, leaving 15 bases between the germline ends. CDR3 residues: CASSHPQGGGQFF. The CDR3 coding sequence is TGTGCCAGCAGCCATCCACAGGGAGGTGGGCAGTTCTTC.

This chain uses TRBV30 with TRBJ1-5; D is ambiguous. This CDR3 has 12 amino acids. CDR1 is GTSNPN and CDR2 is SVGIG in the germline V gene (reference sequence). Trimming took off 2 bases at V and 3 bases at J, with 5 bases between the two ends. The CDR3 loop reads CAWSRANQPQHF. CDR3 coding DNA: TGTGCCTGGAGTCGAGCCAATCAGCCCCAGCATTTT.

Comment on this clone: Germline is not matched at one junction end, which may reflect a read error. The chain uses TRBV27 and TRBJ1-4; a weak D match, TRBD1 (5 bases). Germline CDR1 and CDR2: MNHEY and SMNVEV (reference sequence). The CDR3 has 17 amino acids. The CDR3 coding sequence is TGTGCCAGCACTTTACCCCCTCTAGGGGAGCCTAATGAAAAACTGTTTTTT. Translating it yields CASTLPPLGEPNEKLFF.

This clone has just a few counts. V and J are TRBV6-5 and TRBJ2-2; D is perhaps TRBD1 (5 bases). The germline V and J ends were trimmed by 4 bases and 4 bases, with 7 bases remaining between them. Germline CDR1 reads MNHEY; CDR2 reads SVGAGI. This CDR3 comprises 13 residues. The CDR3 loop is CASSSQGTGELFF. The DNA for the CDR3 is TGTGCCAGCAGTTCGCAGGGCACCGGGGAGCTGTTTTTT.

The table lists this clone with a count of one. The CDR3 reads CASSLTRTPDQPQHF. The CDR3 DNA is TGTGCCAGCAGCTTGACGCGGACTCCGGATCAGCCCCAGCATTTT. The chain couples TRBV11-3 to TRBJ1-5; D call uncertain. The CDR3 is made up of 15 amino acids. Trimming left V 3 bases short and J 5 bases short, with 14 bases between. The germline CDR1 and CDR2 sequences are SGHNT and YENEEA.

The table lists this clone with a count of one. This chain joins TRBV6-5 and TRBJ1-6; 9 bases agree with TRBD1. Germline assignment: CDR1 MNHEY and CDR2 SVGAGI. The V and J ends lost 8 bases and 7 bases, in that order; junction bases with no gene match: 9. This CDR3 has 15 amino acids. The CDR3 loop reads CASQNRGQGNSPLHF. The CDR3 bases are TGTGCCAGCCAAAACAGAGGACAGGGGAATTCACCCCTCCACTTT.

The chain combines TRBV7-3 with TRBJ1-5; 7 nucleotides align to TRBD1. J lost 4 bases, V lost 2 bases, and 20 bases had no gene match. The CDR3 is made up of 20 amino acids. Germline V gene lookup returns CDR1 SGHTA and CDR2 FQGTGA. The CDR3 loop is CASSLVLWTGWDLGNQPQHF. The CDR3 nucleotides read TGTGCCAGCAGCTTAGTTTTATGGACAGGTTGGGACCTTGGGAATCAGCCCCAGCATTTT.

The chain combines TRBV18 with TRBJ2-5, with 10 positions matching TRBD2. The CDR3 is 17 residues long. Germline trimming cut 3 bases from V and 2 bases from J; bases unmatched to any gene: 9. The germline V gene encodes CDR1 KGHSH and CDR2 LQKENI. The CDR3 protein is CASSPNSGTSVQETQYF. As DNA, the CDR3 is TGTGCCAGCTCACCTAATTCCGGGACTAGCGTACAAGAGACCCAGTACTTC.

The rearrangement joins TRBV7-9 to TRBJ1-1, with 7 nucleotides matching TRBD1. V dropped 0 bases and J dropped 10; count of bases not matched to a gene: 8. Germline V gene lookup returns CDR1 SEHNR and CDR2 FQNEAQ (reference sequence). There are 14 residues in the CDR3. The CDR3 DNA sequence: TGTGCCAGCAGCTTAGCGGGAGCGACAGGGAGAGCTTTCTTT. This sequence encodes CASSLAGATGRAFF.

The chain combines TRBV18 with TRBJ2-7; D not certain. This CDR3 contains 12 residues. Germline V gives CDR1 KGHSH, CDR2 LQKENI. V was cut by 3 bases and J by 5 bases, with 8 bases left in between. The CDR3 DNA sequence: TGTGCCAGCTCACCCACGGAGAACGAGCAGTACTTC. It codes for CASSPTENEQYF.

This clone has just one count. The gene calls are TRBV2 and TRBJ2-3; 9 nucleotides align to TRBD2. Unmatched junction bases numbered 3, after V lost 0 bases and J lost 5 bases. The CDR3 totals 15 residues. Germline V lookup: CDR1 SNHLY, CDR2 FYNNEI. CDR3 loop: CASSEAARGGDTQYF. The CDR3 DNA reads TGTGCCAGCAGTGAAGCAGCGCGGGGGGGAGATACGCAGTATTTT.

This chain connects TRBV7-2 to TRBJ1-5; D is perhaps TRBD1 (5 bases). CDR3 length equals 15 residues. CDR1 SGHTA and CDR2 FQGNSA come from the germline V gene. V lost 1 base and J 3 bases, leaving 10 bases between the germline ends. CDR3 sequence (DNA): TGTGCCAGCAGCTTAGGGGGGACTAACAATCAGCCCCAGCATTTT. Amino acids: CASSLGGTNNQPQHF.

The V gene is TRBV5-8, the J gene TRBJ1-1, with D unclear. Germline CDR1 is SGHTS and CDR2 is YDEGEE. CDR3 length: 13 amino acids. V was shortened by 2 bases and J by 0 bases, with 5 bases between the two germline ends. The CDR3 DNA sequence: TGTGCCAGCAGCTTTACAGTGAACACTGAAGCTTTCTTT. Translated, it gives CASSFTVNTEAFF. The full variable domain, with the rest looked up from reference TRBV5-8 and TRBJ1-1, is EAGVTQSPTHLIKTRGQQATLRCSPISGHTSVYWYQQALGLGLQFLLWYDEGEERNRGNFPPRFSGRQFPNYSSELNVNALELEDSALYLCASSFTVNTEAFFGQGTRLTVV.

The rearrangement uses TRBV28 and TRBJ2-7; D is possibly TRBD2 (6 bases). Trimming removed 5 bases at V and 4 bases at J, with 15 bases between. The CDR3 extends over 14 amino acids. Germline assignment: CDR1 MDHEN and CDR2 SYDVKM. Here the CDR3 DNA reads TGTGCCAGCAGTCCGGGACTCGATTCTTACGAGCAGTACTTC. It yields the protein CASSPGLDSYEQYF.

The chain is built from TRBV7-9 and TRBJ1-2; the match to TRBD1 covers 7 bases. After removal of 4 bases from V and 2 bases from J, the junction contained 13 bases not matched to a gene. The CDR3 runs to 17 residues. CDR1 SEHNR and CDR2 FQNEAQ come from the germline V gene (reference sequence). CDR3 sequence: CASSSVNLQGTNYGYTF. CDR3 in DNA: TGTGCCAGCAGCTCCGTGAATTTACAGGGGACCAACTATGGCTACACCTTC. The whole variable domain, remainder taken from reference TRBV7-9 and TRBJ1-2, is DTGVSQNPRHKITKRGQNVTFRCDPISEHNRLYWYRQTLGQGPEFLTYFQNEAQLEKSRLLSDRFSAERPKGSFSTLEIQRTEQGDSAMYLCASSSVNLQGTNYGYTFGSGTRLTVV.